This TCR beta chain was identified during a study of blood T cells in healthy people across ages. Study at large: Template switching caught about one barcoded beta molecule for each two T cells.

With each sample, at least 5 micrograms of total RNA were extracted. The V gene's germline CDR1 is MNHNY and CDR2 SVGAGI (reference sequence). The ends were cut back, 0 bases at V and 1 base at J, with 7 bases in the middle. There are 15 residues in the CDR3. Through a sample-barcoded 5' primer and a J-beta primer mix, a second PCR was run for about 6 to 11 cycles. Each CDR3 protein gets one entry after TCRdb re-called the 5' RACE reads with MiXCR. The sample yields roughly 1,300,000 distinct CDR3 sequences, approximately 59% seen once. Study-wide findings and caveats: Observed TCR beta diversity per million T cells went down as age went up. This fall followed a roughly linear course with age.

To note about this clonotype: Antigen specificity is unknown.

The chain is built from TRBV6-6 and TRBJ1-5; D is ambiguous. The sequencing input was blood. The TCR was taken from a man aged 18 to 29 in good health. The CDR3 nucleotides read TGTGCCAGCAGTTACTCAACGGAGAGCAATCAGCCCCAGCATTTT. Residues: CASSYSTESNQPQHF.